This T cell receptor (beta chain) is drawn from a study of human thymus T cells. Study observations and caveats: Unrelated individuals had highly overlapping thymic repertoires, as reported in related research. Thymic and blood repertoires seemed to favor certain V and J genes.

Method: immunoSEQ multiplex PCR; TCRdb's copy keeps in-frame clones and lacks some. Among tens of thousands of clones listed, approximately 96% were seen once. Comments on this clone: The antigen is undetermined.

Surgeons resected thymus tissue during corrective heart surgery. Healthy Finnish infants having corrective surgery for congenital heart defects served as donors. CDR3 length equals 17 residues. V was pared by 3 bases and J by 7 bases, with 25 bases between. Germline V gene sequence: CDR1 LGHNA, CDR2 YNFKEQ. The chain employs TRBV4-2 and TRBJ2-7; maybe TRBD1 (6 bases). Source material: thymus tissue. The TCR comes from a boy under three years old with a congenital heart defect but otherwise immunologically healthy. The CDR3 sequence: CASSHTRLTGITGEQYF. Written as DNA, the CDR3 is TGTGCCAGCAGCCACACACGATTGACAGGAATTACGGGTGAGCAGTACTTC.